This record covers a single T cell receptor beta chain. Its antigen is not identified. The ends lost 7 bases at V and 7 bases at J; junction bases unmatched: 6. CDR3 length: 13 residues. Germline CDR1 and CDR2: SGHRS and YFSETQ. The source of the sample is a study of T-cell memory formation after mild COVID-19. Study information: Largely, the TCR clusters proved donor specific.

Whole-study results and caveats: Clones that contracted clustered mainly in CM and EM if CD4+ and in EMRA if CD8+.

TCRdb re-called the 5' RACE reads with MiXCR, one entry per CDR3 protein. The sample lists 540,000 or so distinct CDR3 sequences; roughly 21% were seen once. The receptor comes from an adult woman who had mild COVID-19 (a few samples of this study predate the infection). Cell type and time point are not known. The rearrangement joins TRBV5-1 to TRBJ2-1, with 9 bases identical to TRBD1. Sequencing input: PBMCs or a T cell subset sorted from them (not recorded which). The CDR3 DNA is TGCGCCAGCCTAGGACAGGGGTGGAATGAGCAGTTCTTC. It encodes CASLGQGWNEQFF.